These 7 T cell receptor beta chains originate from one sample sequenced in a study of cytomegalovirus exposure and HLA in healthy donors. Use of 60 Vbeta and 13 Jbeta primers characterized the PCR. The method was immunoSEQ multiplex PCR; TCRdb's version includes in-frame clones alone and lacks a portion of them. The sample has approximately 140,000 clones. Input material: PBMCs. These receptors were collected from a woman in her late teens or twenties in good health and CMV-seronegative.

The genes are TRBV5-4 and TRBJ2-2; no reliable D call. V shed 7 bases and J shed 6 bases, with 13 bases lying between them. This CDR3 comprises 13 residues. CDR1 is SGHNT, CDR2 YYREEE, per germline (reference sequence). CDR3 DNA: TGTGCCAGCGGCGGAATCAAGGCCGGGGAGCTGTTTTTT. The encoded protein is CASGGIKAGELFF.

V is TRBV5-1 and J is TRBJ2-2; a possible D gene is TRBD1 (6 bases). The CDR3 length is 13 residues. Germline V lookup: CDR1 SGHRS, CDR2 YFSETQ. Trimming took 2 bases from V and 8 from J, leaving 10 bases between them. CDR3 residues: CASSLMGAGELFF. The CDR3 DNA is TGCGCCAGCAGCTTAATGGGGGCAGGGGAGCTGTTTTTT.

CDR3 residues: CASSLDGTGYNEQFF. CDR3 DNA: TGTGCCAGCAGCTTAGACGGGACAGGGTACAATGAGCAGTTCTTC. J is TRBJ2-1 and V is TRBV7-3, with TRBD1 matching 9 bases. The CDR3 sequence is 15 residues long. The trim removed 2 bases at V and 4 bases at J, leaving 3 bases unmatched. Germline CDR1 SGHTA, CDR2 FQGTGA.

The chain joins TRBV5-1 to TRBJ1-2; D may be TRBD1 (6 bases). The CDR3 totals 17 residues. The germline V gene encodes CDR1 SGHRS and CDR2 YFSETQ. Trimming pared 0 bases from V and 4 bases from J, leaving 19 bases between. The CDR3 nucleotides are TGCGCCAGCAGCTTGGCCCTTACAAAGACAGGTTCCTATGGCTACACCTTC. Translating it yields CASSLALTKTGSYGYTF.

The CDR3 DNA reads TGTGCCAGCGGCGAAGGGGGCAGGGCCTACGAGCAGTACGTC. Amino acids: CASGEGGRAYEQYV. This chain connects TRBV6-8 to TRBJ2-7; the match to TRBD1 covers 7 bases. The germline V gene has CDR1 MNHGY and CDR2 SAAAGT. The CDR3 is 14 residues long. J lost 2 bases, V lost 8 bases, and 9 bases had no gene match.

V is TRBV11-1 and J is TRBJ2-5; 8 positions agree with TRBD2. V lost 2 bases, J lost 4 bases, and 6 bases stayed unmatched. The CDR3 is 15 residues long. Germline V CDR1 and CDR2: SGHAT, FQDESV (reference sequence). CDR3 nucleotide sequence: TGTGCCAGCAGCTTACGACTAGCGCTAGGAGAGACCCAGTACTTC. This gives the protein CASSLRLALGETQYF. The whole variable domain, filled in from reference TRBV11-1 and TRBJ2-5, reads EAEVAQSPRYKITEKSQAVAFWCDPISGHATLYWYRQILGQGPELLVQFQDESVVDDSQLPKDRFSAERLKGVDSTLKIQPAELGDSAMYLCASSLRLALGETQYFGPGTRLLVL.

The CDR3 bases are TGTGCTAGTGGTTTGGGGGCAGTTGGGGCCAACGTCCTGACTTTC. Its protein is CASGLGAVGANVLTF. This chain joins TRBV12-5 and TRBJ2-6; D call uncertain. This CDR3 has 15 residues. Deletions cut 1 base from V and 3 bases from J, with 7 bases between. Germline CDR1 and CDR2: LGHNT and FRNRAP.